The 25 T cell receptor beta chains given below trace back to one sample, sequenced in a study of blood T cells in healthy people across ages. Together with a sample-barcoded 5' primer, a J-beta primer mix was included in a second PCR lasting about 6 to 11 cycles. TCRdb passed the 5' RACE reads through MiXCR, listing each CDR3 protein once. The data hold around 1,500,000 distinct CDR3 sequences, with 28% observed a single time. The source material was blood. All receptors come from a young woman in good health.

The chain recombines TRBV20-1 with TRBJ2-1; tentatively, D is TRBD1 or TRBD2 (5 bases each). Germline CDR1 is DFQATT and CDR2 is SNEGSKA (reference sequence). V lost 3 bases to trimming and J lost 5 bases, with 23 bases between them. The CDR3 runs 17 residues. The CDR3 spells CSASWPRGGGTHNEQFF. CDR3 sequence (DNA): TGCAGTGCTAGCTGGCCACGTGGGGGTGGGACCCACAATGAGCAGTTCTTC.

This rearrangement joins TRBV12-3 or TRBV12-4 to TRBJ2-1; TRBD1 matches 12 bases. The J segment lost 10 bases and the V segment lost 6 bases, leaving 13 bases of the junction unmatched. CDR3 size: 16 residues. The DNA for the CDR3 is TGTGCCAGCAGCAACAGGGGGGGACAGGGGGCGCGAGAGCAGTTCTTC. Its translation is CASSNRGGQGAREQFF.

This clonotype came up many times. The rearrangement links TRBV3-1 to TRBJ2-7, with 10 bases lining up with TRBD1. V lost 5 bases to trimming and J lost 5 bases; unmatched junction nucleotides: 6. Looked up from germline, CDR1 is LGHDT and CDR2 is YNNKEL (reference sequence). The CDR3 loop spans 14 amino acids. CDR3 DNA sequence: TGTGCCAGCAGCAACCGGGACAGGGGACACGAGCAGTACTTC. It encodes CASSNRDRGHEQYF.

This chain uses TRBV7-3 with TRBJ2-5, with a tentative D call TRBD2 (5 bases). Germline loops: CDR1 SGHTA, CDR2 FQGTGA. V was shortened by 2 bases and J by 0 bases, with 10 bases between the two germline ends. This CDR3 has 15 amino acids. The CDR3, as DNA: TGTGCCAGCAGCTTAGGCGCTAGCCACCAAGAGACCCAGTACTTC. This codes for CASSLGASHQETQYF. Supplemented by reference TRBV7-3 and TRBJ2-5, the full variable domain reads GAGVSQTPSNKVTEKGKYVELRCDPISGHTALYWYRQSLGQGPEFLIYFQGTGAADDSGLPNDRFFAVRPEGSVSTLKIQRTERGDSAVYLCASSLGASHQETQYFGPGTRLLVL.

This clonotype was counted ten times or more. The rearrangement joins TRBV10-3 to TRBJ2-5; 10 bases align to TRBD2. V lost 0 bases to trimming and J lost 1 base; unmatched junction nucleotides: 2. CDR3 length: 16 residues. CDR1 and CDR2 from the germline V gene are ENHRY and SYGVKD. DNA of the CDR3: TGTGCCATCAGTGAGTCTCCTAGCGGGGGCCAAGAGACCCAGTACTTC. Its translation: CAISESPSGGQETQYF.

The chain has TRBV12-3 or TRBV12-4 and TRBJ1-5; the match to TRBD1 covers 7 bases. V lost 6 bases to trimming and J lost 5 bases; unmatched junction nucleotides: 10. CDR3 size: 15 residues. CDR3 in amino acids: CASRLGTVSDQPQHF. Written as DNA, the CDR3 is TGTGCCAGCAGACTTGGGACAGTCAGCGATCAGCCCCAGCATTTT.

The CDR3 DNA sequence: TGTGCCAGCAGTGAAAGGACAAATAGTCATCAGCCCCAGCATTTT. Protein product: CASSERTNSHQPQHF. This chain joins TRBV2 and TRBJ1-5; possibly TRBD1 for D (5 bases). CDR1 is SNHLY, CDR2 FYNNEI, per germline. The CDR3 totals 15 residues. V lost 2 bases to trimming and J lost 5 bases, with 13 bases between them. The full variable domain, completed using reference TRBV2 and TRBJ1-5, is EPEVTQTPSHQVTQMGQEVILRCVPISNHLYFYWYRQILGQKVEFLVSFYNNEISEKSEIFDDQFSVERPDGSNFTLKIRSTKLEDSAMYFCASSERTNSHQPQHFGDGTRLSIL.

V usage is TRBV4-2 and J usage is TRBJ2-7; TRBD2 aligns across 9 bases. In germline, CDR1 is LGHNA, CDR2 YNFKEQ. After removal of 0 bases from V and 2 bases from J, the junction contained 5 bases not matched to a gene. CDR3 length: 16 residues. This chain's CDR3 is CASSQDRLADTYEQYF. The CDR3 nucleotides read TGTGCCAGCAGCCAAGACAGACTAGCGGACACCTACGAGCAGTACTTC.

This clonotype was counted between two and nine times. The chain uses TRBV10-3 and TRBJ2-5; a possible D gene is TRBD1 (5 bases). The germline CDR1 and CDR2 sequences are ENHRY and SYGVKD. V was clipped by 0 bases and J by 4 bases, with 15 bases between them. This CDR3 is built from 16 residues. The CDR3 DNA follows: TGTGCCATCAGTGAGTCGGCCCTAGGGGCCGGAGAGACCCAGTACTTC. Amino acid sequence: CAISESALGAGETQYF.

This clonotype was recorded many times. The CDR3 loop reads CSVETTNTEAFF. CDR3 nucleotide sequence: TGCAGCGTTGAAACCACGAACACTGAAGCTTTCTTT. The chain joins TRBV29-1 to TRBJ1-1, with D hard to call. Per the germline V gene, CDR1 is SQVTM and CDR2 is ANQGSEA. V was clipped by 2 bases and J by 1 base, with 5 bases between them. The CDR3 covers 12 residues.

This clonotype came up many times. The chain links TRBV6-1 to TRBJ2-7; D is unresolved. Germline V lookup: CDR1 MNHNS, CDR2 SASEGT. V lost 8 bases, J lost 6 bases, and 11 bases lay in between. The CDR3 length is 11 residues. The CDR3 nucleotides are TGTGCCAGCTCTAGGTTATCCGAGCAGTACTTC. Its translation is CASSRLSEQYF.

This clonotype occurred a few times. The chain recombines TRBV7-8 with TRBJ2-7; D possibly corresponds to TRBD2 (5 bases). The V end lost 5 bases, the J end lost 0 bases, and 17 bases lay between the germline ends. The CDR3 length is 16 residues. In germline, CDR1 is SGHVS, CDR2 FQNEAQ. This chain's CDR3 is CASSINSGWSSYEQYF. The DNA for the CDR3 is TGTGCCAGCAGCATCAACAGCGGATGGAGCTCCTACGAGCAGTACTTC.

In the case of this clonotype: A much bigger clone sits one base away, suggesting this may be a read error. The chain joins TRBV20-1 to TRBJ2-5; D is unresolved. Germline CDR1 reads DFQATT; CDR2 reads SNEGSKA (reference sequence). Trimming left V 1 base short and J 5 bases short, with 11 bases between. CDR3 size: 13 residues. The CDR3 reads CSARGAFGETQYF. Written as DNA, the CDR3 is TGCAGTGCTAGAGGGGCGTTCGGGGAGACCCAGTACTTC.

The chain has TRBV2 and TRBJ1-5; 8 bases are shared with TRBD1. The CDR3 spans 15 residues. CDR1 is SNHLY, CDR2 FYNNEI, per germline. Losses at the gene ends were 6 bases for V and 4 bases for J; bases not matched to a gene: 8. CDR3 sequence (DNA): TGTGCCAGCAGCATGGGGACAGGTCGTAATCAGCCCCAGCATTTT. Translating gives CASSMGTGRNQPQHF.

A word on this clonotype: A much larger clone differs by one base, so this may be a read error. The chain recombines TRBV5-4 with TRBJ2-5; D is perhaps TRBD1 (6 bases). This CDR3 comprises 12 residues. V dropped 4 bases and J dropped 11 bases, with 15 bases sitting between them. Germline V CDR1 and CDR2: SGHNT, YYREEE (reference sequence). CDR3 protein: CASSDRYNEQYF. CDR3 coding DNA: TGTGCCAGCAGCGACAGGTACAATGAGCAGTACTTC.

The table lists this clonotype with a few counts. The CDR3 sequence: CAGTAERDRGYNEQFF. The CDR3 DNA is TGTGCCGGGACCGCCGAACGGGACAGGGGTTACAATGAGCAGTTCTTC. V gene TRBV6-1 combines with J gene TRBJ2-1, with TRBD1 identical over 10 bases. The CDR3 spans 16 residues. Germline lookup yields CDR1 MNHNS and CDR2 SASEGT. V shed 11 bases, J shed 4 bases, and the junction held 14 bases outside the gene matches.

This clonotype was counted only a few times. The chain uses TRBV10-3 and TRBJ2-2; a weak D match, TRBD2 (6 bases). V lost 8 bases, J lost 2 bases, and 15 bases lay in between. The CDR3 is 15 residues long. CDR1 and CDR2 (germline): ENHRY, SYGVKD. CDR3 residues: CAISPLAGNTGELFF. The CDR3 region has the DNA TGTGCCATCTCTCCCCTGGCGGGAAACACCGGGGAGCTGTTTTTT.

The rearrangement joins TRBV20-1 to TRBJ2-5, with D tentatively TRBD1 (6 bases). The CDR3 totals 12 residues. Germline loops: CDR1 DFQATT, CDR2 SNEGSKA (reference sequence). CDR3 residues: CRAAGDQETQYF. The CDR3 nucleotides read TGCAGGGCCGCAGGGGACCAAGAGACCCAGTACTTC.

A few counts support this clonotype. V usage is TRBV27 and J usage is TRBJ2-4, with a weak D call TRBD2 (5 bases). Germline-derived CDR1 and CDR2 are MNHEY and SMNVEV (reference sequence). Trimming shortened V by 5 bases and J by 3 bases, and 14 bases separated the two germline ends. The CDR3 sequence is 15 residues long. This CDR3 reads CASSPSVEGKNIQYF. The DNA for the CDR3 is TGTGCCAGCAGTCCCTCGGTTGAGGGCAAAAACATTCAGTACTTC.

This clonotype was counted ten times or more. This sequence joins TRBV6-5 and TRBJ2-7; tentatively, D is TRBD1 or TRBD2 (5 bases each). Germline V gives CDR1 MNHEY, CDR2 SVGAGI. This CDR3 comprises 17 residues. Trimming took 0 bases from V and 9 from J, leaving 24 bases between them. CDR3 DNA sequence: TGTGCCAGCAGTTACTCGAAATCTACAGGTCATGTTGGGGGGCAGTACTTC. It specifies CASSYSKSTGHVGGQYF.

In this sample, this clonotype turned up many times. This chain links TRBV12-3 or TRBV12-4 with TRBJ2-7; perhaps TRBD2 as D (5 bases). Deletions cut 4 bases from V and 2 bases from J, with 12 bases between. The CDR3 covers 14 residues. In DNA, the CDR3 is TGTGCCAGCAGTTCAGGACTTCCACCCTACGAGCAGTACTTC. Its translation is CASSSGLPPYEQYF.

This clonotype was seen more than once but under ten times. The chain recombines TRBV20-1 with TRBJ1-2; D remains ambiguous. Germline assignment: CDR1 DFQATT and CDR2 SNEGSKA (reference sequence). The CDR3 contains 11 residues. V lost 7 bases to trimming and J lost 5 bases, with 11 bases between them. The CDR3, as DNA: TGCAGTGTCCGGGCCTCGTATGGCTACACCTTC. Translation gives CSVRASYGYTF.

The chain uses TRBV20-1 and TRBJ2-5, with 7 bases aligning to TRBD1. This CDR3 spans 13 amino acids. Germline lookup yields CDR1 DFQATT and CDR2 SNEGSKA (reference sequence). V shed 3 bases and J 3 bases; nucleotides not matched to a gene: 4. This CDR3 is CSARVQGKETQYF. DNA for the CDR3: TGCAGTGCTAGGGTACAGGGGAAAGAGACCCAGTACTTC.

The V call is TRBV6-2 or TRBV6-3, the J call TRBJ2-1; 7 bases map to TRBD1. CDR1 and CDR2 from the germline V gene are MNHEY and SVGEGT. The V gene end was trimmed by 2 bases and the J gene end by 3 bases; junction bases not matched to a gene: 4. The CDR3 sequence is 15 residues long. DNA of the CDR3: TGTGCCAGCAGTTACAGAAGGACAGGCTACAATGAGCAGTTCTTC. This gives the protein CASSYRRTGYNEQFF.

In this sample, this clonotype turned up a few times. J is TRBJ2-3 and V is TRBV6-5, with 8 bases matching TRBD2. Per germline, CDR1 MNHEY and CDR2 SVGAGI. The junction had 3 bases not matched to a gene; V was cut back by 5 bases and J by 2 bases. The CDR3 has 14 residues. The DNA for the CDR3 is TGTGCCAGCAGTGCGGGAGGAGACACAGATACGCAGTATTTT. Translated, it gives CASSAGGDTDTQYF.